This T cell receptor beta chain was identified in a study of regulatory T cells in long-lasting Graves disease. Time point meaning: newly diagnosed GD, antithyroid drugs for less than 3 months. TCR sequences were obtained from RNA taken from PBMCs. According to the study, TCR beta libraries were built with iRepertoire HTBI primers and CDR3-region Arm-PCR. MiXCR, applied by TCRdb to the multiplex PCR reads, yields one record per CDR3 protein. Altogether 440,000 or so distinct CDR3 sequences are present, around 14% being singletons, with the ten largest covering over 15%. There are many counts of this clonotype. Germline V CDR1 and CDR2: SNHLY, FYNNEI. With V trimmed by 6 bases and J by 5 bases, 3 bases remained unmatched. The CDR3 is 14 residues long. The same data also went into a second study, on T cells in Graves' hyperthyroidism and ophthalmopathy.

The specimen comprised peripheral blood mononuclear cells (PBMCs), sampled at new diagnosis, from a patient treated with antithyroid drugs. This TCR derives from a woman in her thirties with Graves disease. The chain combines TRBV2 with TRBJ1-5; TRBD1 aligns across 11 bases. The CDR3 region has the DNA TGTGCCAGCAGGGACAGGGGGCGGTATCAGCCCCAGCATTTT. Its translation: CASRDRGRYQPQHF.